Listed below are T cell receptor beta chains from one sample, sequenced in a study of spatial heterogeneity in lung cancer. TCRdb ran MiXCR on the 5' RACE reads and lists one entry per CDR3 protein. In the table there are about 23,000 distinct CDR3 sequences, 4.7% of which are singletons. This specimen consisted of PBMCs, obtained at surgery. These receptors originate from a male donor with early-stage non-small cell lung cancer. The conserved cysteine and the conserved F or W are not part of the CDR3 here.

>TRBJ2-3|TRBV10-3|11
ATGHKGVDTQY
>TRBJ2-3|TRBV20-1|12
SATGTSRADTQY
>TRBJ2-2|TRBV20-1|12
SAAGTQNTGELF
>TRBJ2-1|TRBV3-1|11
ASSQVGTGEQF
>TRBJ2-4|TRBV18|13
ASSPPTRAKNIQY
>TRBJ2-7|TRBV27|10
ASSPPGREQY
>TRBJ2-7|TRBV20-1|10
SASGTSYEQY
>TRBJ1-6|TRBV6-5|11
ASSYEGNSPLH
>TRBJ1-1|TRBV2|10
ASTTRATEAF
>TRBJ2-7|TRBV28|14
ASSHWAPTGSYEQY
>TRBJ2-7|TRBV28|11
ASLRDSRYEQY
>TRBJ1-6|TRBV28|16
ASRRWTDYSSYNSPLH
>TRBJ1-1|TRBV7-2|12
ASSPRRTNTEAF
>TRBJ2-1|TRBV3-1|15
ASSPGQGASSYNEQF
>TRBJ2-3|TRBV6-6|16
ASRQTGTGGGSTDTQY
>TRBJ1-1|TRBV6-6|15
ASSYSTGQGRNTEAF
>TRBJ1-1|TRBV27|15
ASSSFRQTGMNTEAF
>TRBJ2-1|TRBV18|14
ASSPTGTGVYNEQF
>TRBJ2-3|TRBV24-1|15
ATSDFGNRAGTDTQY
>TRBJ2-1|TRBV6-5|15
ASSYSPRSGGAGEQF
>TRBJ1-5|TRBV7-2|15
ASSLEVGRGLNQPQH
>TRBJ2-3|TRBV6-6|11
ASSRQGPDTQY
>TRBJ2-3|TRBV12-3/TRBV12-4|10
ASSQDLGTQY
>TRBJ2-1|TRBV18|12
ASSPRGSGNEQF
>TRBJ1-5|TRBV28|10
ASSSGRQPQH
>TRBJ2-5|TRBV12-3/TRBV12-4|12
ASSFGGGEETQY
>TRBJ2-5|TRBV20-1|11
SARTPVKETQY
>TRBJ2-1|TRBV27|12
ASKGGRARSEQF
>TRBJ2-7|TRBV6-1|13
ATGLAGLSSYEQY
>TRBJ2-7|TRBV5-1|15
ASSLQTYRQASYEQY
>TRBJ2-7|TRBV28|12
ASTTGTQTYEQY
>TRBJ2-1|TRBV20-1|11
SAIAERRDEQF
>TRBJ2-4|TRBV6-2/TRBV6-3|14
ASSSHGQGLRNIQY
>TRBJ1-5|TRBV4-1|16
ASSQDIRTVGSNQPQH
>TRBJ1-5|TRBV18|11
ASSRGSDQPQH
>TRBJ1-2|TRBV12-3/TRBV12-4|12
ASRFSGTGYGYT
>TRBJ1-4|TRBV12-3/TRBV12-4|14
ASSPEQPATNEKLF
>TRBJ2-1|TRBV5-1|14
ASSLRQGSSYNEQF
>TRBJ2-7|TRBV3-1|12
ASSRDRGSYEQY
>TRBJ1-6|TRBV6-2/TRBV6-3|12
ASSALEGNSPLH
>TRBJ2-5|TRBV5-4|13
ASSLEAGSQETQY